This is a list of T cell receptor beta chains from one sample in a study of T-cell memory formation after mild COVID-19. TCRdb re-analysed the 5' RACE reads in MiXCR, keeping a single row per CDR3 protein. The table lists about 120,000 distinct CDR3 sequences, about 15% of them singletons. The sequenced sample consisted of PBMCs or a T cell subset sorted from them (not recorded which). The origin of the receptors is an adult woman who had mild COVID-19 (a few samples of this study predate the infection). Cell type and time point are not known. CDR3s include the opening cysteine and the closing phenylalanine or tryptophan. Fields, in order: D gene, V gene, J gene, clone size, CDR3 DNA, CDR3 protein. D genes are given only for firm matches. Rows give clone size only sometimes, using once, few, many, or a class for an expanded clone.

>TRBD1|TRBV5-1|TRBJ2-7|few
TGCGCCAGCACCTCCCGGGACAGGGATTACGAGCAGTACTTC
CASTSRDRDYEQYF
>-|TRBV4-3|TRBJ2-7|-
TGCGCCAGCAGCCTAGGACTGGAACCTAACGAGCAGTACTTC
CASSLGLEPNEQYF
>TRBD1|TRBV12-3/TRBV12-4|TRBJ1-2|-
TGTGCCAGCAGCGACTGGGACAGGAAAAGGTACACCTTC
CASSDWDRKRYTF
>-|TRBV2|TRBJ1-1|few
TGTGCCAGCAGTGGGGCAAGTCAGCAGAACACTGAAGCTTTCTTT
CASSGASQQNTEAFF
>-|TRBV29-1|TRBJ2-7|-
TGCAGCGTTCTCCTGGGCAGGGACCACGAGCAGTACTTC
CSVLLGRDHEQYF
>-|TRBV5-4|TRBJ2-7|-
TGTGCCAGCAGCTTGGCAGGGGGGAACTACGAGCAGTACTTC
CASSLAGGNYEQYF
>-|TRBV4-1|TRBJ1-6|-
TGCGCCAGCAGCCAGCTGACAGGACCCCTCCACTTT
CASSQLTGPLHF
>TRBD1|TRBV19|TRBJ2-1|few
TGTGCCAGTAGCCGAAACGACAGGGGAAAGGAGAATGAGCAGTTCTTC
CASSRNDRGKENEQFF
>TRBD1|TRBV11-1|TRBJ2-2|few
TGTGCCAGCAGACGGGGACAGGCGGCCGGGGAGCTGTTTTTT
CASRRGQAAGELFF
>TRBD2|TRBV3-1|TRBJ2-1|-
TGTGCCAGCAGCCAAGACCGACTAGCGGGATTGGGCCATGAGCAGTTCTTC
CASSQDRLAGLGHEQFF
>TRBD2|TRBV6-2/TRBV6-3|TRBJ2-1|-
TGTGCCAGCAGCAACGGGGGACTAGCGCCATACTCCTACAATGAGCAGTTCTTC
CASSNGGLAPYSYNEQFF
>TRBD1|TRBV29-1|TRBJ2-5|-
TGCAGCTTAAGAACCGGGACAGGGGTCCCGGAGACCCAGTACTTC
CSLRTGTGVPETQYF
>-|TRBV30|TRBJ2-1|-
TGTGCCTGGAACAACGGGATAGATTTATATGAGCAGTTCTTC
CAWNNGIDLYEQFF
>-|TRBV5-1|TRBJ2-7|-
TGCGCCAGCCAGGTGGACTCCTACGAGCAGTACTTC
CASQVDSYEQYF
>-|TRBV24-1|TRBJ1-2|few
TGTGCCACCAGTGGCGGGGGGCGATCCGGCTACACCTTC
CATSGGGRSGYTF
>-|TRBV15|TRBJ2-7|many
TGTGCCACCAGCAGAGTTCCACAGTCCTACGAGCAGTACTTC
CATSRVPQSYEQYF
>-|TRBV9|TRBJ1-2|-
TGTGCCAGCAGCCCCCGGGGACACCATATGGATGGCTACACCTTC
CASSPRGHHMDGYTF
>TRBD2|TRBV7-9|TRBJ2-5|few
TGTGCCAGCAGCCGACTAGCGGGGGACGGGACCCAGTACTTC
CASSRLAGDGTQYF
>TRBD2|TRBV12-3/TRBV12-4|TRBJ2-1|-
TGTGCCAGCAGTTTTTTCTGGCCAGCGGGGGAGTTTTATGAGCAGTTCTTC
CASSFFWPAGEFYEQFF
>TRBD1|TRBV5-1|TRBJ2-4|few
TGCGCCAGCAGCCGCAACAGGGGCGCCAAAAACATTCAGTACTTC
CASSRNRGAKNIQYF
>TRBD1|TRBV5-1|TRBJ2-5|-
TGCGCCAGCAGCCCCGGGACAGGACAAGAGACCCAGTACTTC
CASSPGTGQETQYF
>-|TRBV6-5|TRBJ1-3|many
TGTGCCAGCAGTTCTAGCTCTGGAAACACCATATATTTT
CASSSSSGNTIYF
>-|TRBV28|TRBJ1-1|-
TGTGCCAGCAGTCCAACCAACCCGGGAACTGAAGCTTTCTTT
CASSPTNPGTEAFF